This section outlines one T cell receptor (beta chain) sequence together with its context. Its antigen is not identified. Generated by immunoSEQ multiplex PCR, the TCRdb table keeps only in-frame clones and is missing some. In the table there are 75,000 to 90,000 clones, over 85% of which are singletons. The data derive from a study of human versus mouse CDR3 diversity and MHC coevolution. Background on the study: Reported immunoSEQ sensitivity was one in 200,000 T cells, with reduced amplification bias.

The study's findings and limits: Some 1.6 million TCR beta clonotypes were estimated for humans, the largest repertoire. Among all groups, most of the three human donors showed least clonal inequality.

There are 17 residues in the CDR3. V shed 2 bases, J shed 4 bases, and the junction held 6 bases outside the gene matches. Germline assignment: CDR1 SEHNR and CDR2 FQNEAQ (reference sequence). Naive CD4 T cells were sorted as CD45RO-negative, CD62L-positive. The receptor's source is a person aged 25 to 75 in good health. The sample comprised naive CD4+ T cells from blood. Subset of the sample: CD45RO-negative CD62L-positive naive CD4 T cells. The chain carries TRBV7-9 and TRBJ2-1; 12 bases agree with TRBD2. The CDR3 here is CASSLTSGGRVYNEQFF. DNA of the CDR3: TGTGCCAGCAGCTTAACTAGCGGGGGGCGGGTATACAATGAGCAGTTCTTC. Full variable domain (outside the CDR3, taken from reference TRBV7-9 and TRBJ2-1): DTGVSQNPRHKITKRGQNVTFRCDPISEHNRLYWYRQTLGQGPEFLTYFQNEAQLEKSRLLSDRFSAERPKGSFSTLEIQRTEQGDSAMYLCASSLTSGGRVYNEQFFGPGTRLTVL.